Listed here are 19 T cell receptor beta chains from one sample, sequenced in a study of cytomegalovirus exposure and HLA in healthy donors. PCR amplification relied on 60 Vbeta primers (plus 13 Jbeta primers). Some clones are missing from TCRdb's copy, which holds only in-frame ones; the method was immunoSEQ multiplex PCR. The sample holds fewer than 110,000 clones, 66% seen once. Sequenced sample: PBMCs. These receptors all come from a woman between 50 and 59 years old in good health and CMV-seronegative.

In this sample, this clone turned up a few times. The rearrangement links TRBV28 to TRBJ1-5, with 7 bases that match TRBD1. This CDR3 contains 15 residues. The germline V gene has CDR1 MDHEN and CDR2 SYDVKM. V was clipped by 8 bases and J by 3 bases; unmatched bases: 10. CDR3 region: CASGQNDRDNQPQHF. The CDR3 nucleotides read TGTGCCAGCGGACAAAACGACAGGGACAATCAGCCCCAGCATTTT.

The chain recombines TRBV27 with TRBJ2-6; weak D call: TRBD2 (6 bases). Germline V CDR1 and CDR2: MNHEY, SMNVEV (reference sequence). The ends were cut back, 3 bases at V and 1 base at J, with 16 bases in the middle. The CDR3 has 18 residues. CDR3 loop: CASSFLGLGRSGANVLTF. CDR3 coding DNA: TGTGCCAGCAGTTTCCTGGGACTCGGTCGATCTGGGGCCAACGTCCTGACTTTC. Based on the CDR3 plus reference TRBV27 and TRBJ2-6, the full variable domain is EAQVTQNPRYLITVTGKKLTVTCSQNMNHEYMSWYRQDPGLGLRQIYYSMNVEVTDKGDVPEGYKVSRKEKRNFPLILESPSPNQTSLYFCASSFLGLGRSGANVLTFGAGSRLTVL.

The V call is TRBV18, the J call TRBJ2-1; 8 bases match TRBD2. From germline, CDR1 is KGHSH and CDR2 LQKENI. V trimming: 2 bases; J trimming: 1 base; junction bases outside the gene matches: 7. This CDR3 has 17 residues. The CDR3 sequence: CASSPIVAGGSYNEQFF. The CDR3 bases are TGTGCCAGCTCACCAATAGTCGCGGGAGGATCCTACAATGAGCAGTTCTTC.

This sequence joins TRBV6-1 and TRBJ2-7; TRBD1 agrees at 9 bases. Germline V lookup: CDR1 MNHNS, CDR2 SASEGT. The ends lost 6 bases at V and 3 bases at J; junction bases unmatched: 9. This CDR3 comprises 15 residues. The CDR3 coding sequence is TGTGCCAGCAGCCCAACGGACAGGGGCCTCTACGAGCAGTACTTC. This sequence encodes CASSPTDRGLYEQYF.

V usage is TRBV7-9 and J usage is TRBJ2-5; 9 bases align to TRBD1. The CDR3 covers 14 residues. CDR1 and CDR2 from the germline V gene are SEHNR and FQNEAQ (reference sequence). The J segment lost 3 bases and the V segment lost 5 bases, leaving 4 bases of the junction unmatched. The CDR3 here is CASSARTGEETQYF. The CDR3 DNA reads TGTGCCAGCAGCGCCCGGACAGGGGAAGAGACCCAGTACTTC.

This clone was seen more than once but under ten times. This CDR3 reads CASSRETGRVDTEAFF. The CDR3 DNA sequence: TGTGCCAGCAGCCGGGAGACAGGGCGGGTAGACACTGAAGCTTTCTTT. The chain has TRBV7-8 and TRBJ1-1; 7 bases are shared with TRBD1. Looked up from germline, CDR1 is SGHVS and CDR2 is FQNEAQ. The ends lost 5 bases at V and 3 bases at J; junction bases unmatched: 12. The length of the CDR3 is 16 residues. Using reference TRBV7-8 and TRBJ1-1 for the parts outside the CDR3, the full variable domain is GAGVSQSPRYKVAKRGQDVALRCDPISGHVSLFWYQQALGQGPEFLTYFQNEAQLDKSGLPSDRFFAERPEGSVSTLKIQRTQQEDSAVYLCASSRETGRVDTEAFFGQGTRLTVV.

The chain has TRBV11-2 and TRBJ2-3; 8 bases line up with TRBD2. Germline V gene lookup returns CDR1 SGHAT and CDR2 FQNNGV. Trimming took 1 base from V and 6 from J; bases not matched to a gene: 9. The CDR3 consists of 16 residues. The chain's CDR3 is CASSLVGGGPVDTQYF. The CDR3 nucleotides are TGTGCCAGCAGCTTAGTCGGGGGGGGGCCTGTCGATACGCAGTATTTT.

The rearrangement uses TRBV12-1 and TRBJ2-3; the table's D gene call, TRBD2, was not cross checked with the DNA. TRBV12-1 is marked as a pseudogene. This CDR3 has 10 residues. Here the CDR3 reads CARDSDTQYF. The CDR3 coding sequence is TGTGCCAGGGACTCCGATACGCAGTATTTT.

A few counts support this clone. The chain couples TRBV27 to TRBJ2-3; tentatively, D is TRBD2 (6 bases). The V end lost 0 bases, the J end lost 5 bases, and 12 bases lay between the germline ends. Germline lookup yields CDR1 MNHEY and CDR2 SMNVEV (reference sequence). The CDR3 extends over 15 amino acids. As DNA, the CDR3 is TGTGCCAGCAGTTTATCCCACGGGAGAAGAGATACGCAGTATTTT. This gives the protein CASSLSHGRRDTQYF.

The chain couples TRBV6-1 to TRBJ2-3, with D uncertain. V lost 5 bases, J lost 4 bases, and 16 bases lay in between. In germline, CDR1 is MNHNS, CDR2 SASEGT. This CDR3 spans 15 amino acids. The CDR3 DNA reads as TGTGCCAGCAGTTCAACAGTATCGGCATCAGATACGCAGTATTTT. This encodes CASSSTVSASDTQYF.

This clone was counted between two and nine times. The V call is TRBV5-1, the J call TRBJ2-1, with 10 bases identical to TRBD2. Per the germline V gene, CDR1 is SGHRS and CDR2 is YFSETQ. The CDR3 consists of 16 residues. V dropped 0 bases and J dropped 5; count of bases not matched to a gene: 5. The DNA of the CDR3 is TGCGCCAGCAGCTTGGACCCTAGCGGGGGCAACAATGAGCAGTTCTTC. The encoded protein is CASSLDPSGGNNEQFF. Using reference TRBV5-1 and TRBJ2-1 for the parts outside the CDR3, the full variable domain is KAGVTQTPRYLIKTRGQQVTLSCSPISGHRSVSWYQQTPGQGLQFLFEYFSETQRNKGNFPGRFSGRQFSNSRSEMNVSTLELGDSALYLCASSLDPSGGNNEQFFGPGTRLTVL.

This clone was seen only once. This rearrangement joins TRBV7-9 to TRBJ2-3; TRBD2 is a possible D gene (5 bases). Trimming shortened V by 1 base and J by 5 bases, and 13 bases separated the two germline ends. The germline V gene has CDR1 SEHNR and CDR2 FQNEAQ (reference sequence). The CDR3 runs to 15 residues. The CDR3 sequence is CASSLGGWGVDTQYF. The CDR3 DNA sequence: TGTGCCAGCAGCTTAGGAGGGTGGGGAGTAGATACGCAGTATTTT.

The genes are TRBV28 and TRBJ2-7; TRBD1 matches at 7 bases. Losses at the gene ends were 4 bases for V and 3 bases for J; bases not matched to a gene: 3. The germline V gene encodes CDR1 MDHEN and CDR2 SYDVKM. This CDR3 contains 13 residues. CDR3 residues: CASSWGQNYEQYF. DNA of the CDR3: TGTGCCAGCAGTTGGGGACAGAACTACGAGCAGTACTTC.

This chain connects TRBV11-2 to TRBJ2-3; tentatively, D is TRBD2 (6 bases). Germline V gene sequence: CDR1 SGHAT, CDR2 FQNNGV. Trimming left V 3 bases short and J 4 bases short, with 8 bases between. This CDR3 contains 13 residues. This chain's CDR3 is CASSLGEADTQYF. The CDR3 DNA sequence: TGTGCCAGCAGCTTGGGGGAGGCAGATACGCAGTATTTT.

This chain joins TRBV4-1 and TRBJ2-1; D remains ambiguous. V was cut by 1 base and J by 6 bases, with 13 bases left in between. In germline, CDR1 is MGHRA, CDR2 YSYEKL. CDR3 length: 15 residues. The CDR3 DNA sequence: TGCGCCAGCAGCCAAGGGCCTCTCTCGGGCAATGAGCAGTTCTTC. Its protein is CASSQGPLSGNEQFF.

Concerning this clone: It is likely a read error, because the conserved phenylalanine at the end of the CDR3 is missing. Because the CDR3's place on the DNA is in doubt, the DNA is left out and the CDR3 is given as listed by TCRdb. The chain combines TRBV19 with TRBJ1-1; TRBD1 is the table's D call, not checked against the DNA. The CDR3 length equals 13 residues, ends included. CDR1 is LNHDA, CDR2 SQIVND, per germline (reference sequence). CDR3 residues: CASTQGAQGKVSL.

The chain carries TRBV5-1 and TRBJ1-4; 7 positions agree with TRBD1. CDR1 and CDR2 (germline): SGHRS, YFSETQ. This CDR3 is 14 amino acids long. J lost 4 bases, V lost 2 bases, and 2 bases had no gene match. The CDR3 DNA is TGCGCCAGCAGCTTACAGGGGATTAATGAAAAACTGTTTTTT. This encodes CASSLQGINEKLFF.

The chain carries TRBV19 and TRBJ1-1; possible D gene TRBD1, 5 bases. CDR3 length equals 17 residues. Per the germline V gene, CDR1 is LNHDA and CDR2 is SQIVND (reference sequence). V lost 0 bases to trimming and J lost 0 bases, with 14 bases between them. The CDR3 DNA follows: TGTGCCAGTAGTATAGACGACCCCAGGGCTATGAACACTGAAGCTTTCTTT. As protein: CASSIDDPRAMNTEAFF. The complete variable domain, with remaining parts taken from reference TRBV19 and TRBJ1-1, reads DGGITQSPKYLFRKEGQNVTLSCEQNLNHDAMYWYRQDPGQGLRLIYYSQIVNDFQKGDIAEGYSVSREKKESFPLTVTSAQKNPTAFYLCASSIDDPRAMNTEAFFGQGTRLTVV.

The chain uses TRBV6-5 and TRBJ1-6; the D gene is possibly TRBD1 (5 bases). Looked up from germline, CDR1 is MNHEY and CDR2 is SVGAGI. Trimming shortened V by 5 bases and J by 4 bases, and 9 bases separated the two germline ends. This CDR3 contains 14 residues. The CDR3: CASSRGGYNSPLHF. The CDR3 nucleotides are TGTGCCAGCAGTCGGGGGGGGTATAATTCACCCCTCCACTTT.